Below, one T cell receptor beta chain is given with its context. Its specificity is unknown. The data were obtained in a study of T cells in localized non-small cell lung cancer. Study outcomes and limitations: Sequencing involved a lone tumor region, leaving heterogeneity possible. Those with higher blood T cell density had longer overall survival.

In germline, CDR1 is LNHDA, CDR2 SQIVND (reference sequence). Trimming cost V 3 bases and J 8 bases, with 13 bases left between them. The CDR3 has 13 residues. The data were produced by immunoSEQ multiplex PCR, yet TCRdb's version contains in-frame clones alone and is incomplete. This table holds more than 70,000 clones, almost 85% found once. V and J are TRBV19 and TRBJ1-2; D is undetermined. The source was peripheral blood, collected before any cancer treatment. This receptor was taken from a man aged 40 to 69 with stage I lung adenocarcinoma. This chain's CDR3 is CASSMAVTKGYTF. CDR3 nucleotides: TGTGCCAGTAGTATGGCCGTTACCAAGGGCTACACCTTC.